This TCR beta chain was identified during a study of radiotherapy plus CTLA-4 blockade in lung cancer. Study information: Objective responses emerged in 15% to 20% of patients, and around 31% attained disease control.

General study points: Best predicting response, reportedly, were early blood T cell clone dynamics, with interferon-beta. TCR clones originating in tumors grew in number in blood after radiotherapy plus ipilimumab.

Libraries were prepared by immunoSEQ multiplex PCR; TCRdb keeps only in-frame clonotypes and omits some of them. Among tens of thousands of clones, approximately 80% were seen once, and the ten largest hold about 2.4%. Patients in the study, people with chemo-refractory metastatic non-small-cell lung cancer, received focal radiation plus ipilimumab CTLA-4 blockade. From germline, CDR1 is SGHRS and CDR2 YFSETQ. Trimming cost V 1 base and J 0 bases; bases outside gene matches: 9. The CDR3 contains 17 residues. Points on this clone: What it binds is not known.

The source of this sequence is a human donor with non-small cell lung cancer whose response to radiotherapy plus ipilimumab could not be evaluated. Sequencing used peripheral blood, obtained from a patient treated with radiotherapy plus ipilimumab. The rearrangement links TRBV5-1 to TRBJ1-2; the match to TRBD1 covers 7 bases. DNA for the CDR3: TGCGCCAGCAGCTTGTCGGCAGGGGGGACCTCTAACTATGGCTACACCTTC. Translating gives CASSLSAGGTSNYGYTF.